One sample yielded the 6 T cell receptor beta chains listed below, sequenced in a study of shared clonotypes between healthy human individuals. The table came from immunoSEQ multiplex PCR; TCRdb's copy has only in-frame clones and leaves some out. Of nearly 2 million clones in the sample, approximately 95% were seen once. Selected positively for CCR7 and CD45RO-negative, naive CD8 cells excluded terminally differentiated effector memory CD45RA+ cells. The sequenced sample was naive CD8+ T cells sorted from blood. The receptors originated from a man aged 18-30 years in good health.

The chain is built from TRBV13 and TRBJ2-1; 10 bases align to TRBD2. Unmatched junction bases numbered 4, after V lost 5 bases and J lost 0 bases. The CDR3 runs 16 residues. Per germline, CDR1 PRHDT and CDR2 FYEKMQ (reference sequence). DNA for the CDR3: TGTGCCAGCAGCGGACTAGCGGTAAACTCCTACAATGAGCAGTTCTTC. As protein: CASSGLAVNSYNEQFF.

The V gene is TRBV13, the J gene TRBJ1-1, with D unresolved. The V gene lost 7 bases and the J gene lost 4 bases, with 16 bases spanning the gap. CDR1 is PRHDT and CDR2 is FYEKMQ in the germline V gene (reference sequence). CDR3 length: 14 amino acids. The DNA for the CDR3 is TGTGCCAGCACCGCTTCCCCGGGCGGCACTGAAGCTTTCTTT. This gives the protein CASTASPGGTEAFF.

This clone has just one count. The genes are TRBV6-5 and TRBJ2-7; 11 bases line up with TRBD1. This CDR3 comprises 15 residues. CDR1 is MNHEY and CDR2 is SVGAGI in the germline V gene. With V trimmed by 3 bases and J by 6 bases, 7 bases remained unmatched. CDR3 DNA: TGTGCCAGCAGTTATCGCGGGGACAGGGGGAGCGAGCAGTACTTC. Amino acid sequence: CASSYRGDRGSEQYF.

The rearrangement joins TRBV13 to TRBJ2-5; 10 positions agree with TRBD2. Losses at the gene ends were 0 bases for V and 4 bases for J; bases not matched to a gene: 8. Germline V gives CDR1 PRHDT, CDR2 FYEKMQ (reference sequence). The CDR3 sequence is 17 residues long. DNA of the CDR3: TGTGCCAGCAGCTTAGGAGCGGGAGGGCCTTATGGAGAGACCCAGTACTTC. Translating it yields CASSLGAGGPYGETQYF.

This clone was observed once. The gene calls are TRBV5-1 and TRBJ2-7, with 9 bases fitting TRBD1. V was clipped by 4 bases and J by 2 bases; unmatched bases: 10. This CDR3 is 16 amino acids long. Per the germline V gene, CDR1 is SGHRS and CDR2 is YFSETQ. The CDR3 region has the DNA TGCGCCAGCAGCCCCTCACCGGGACAGGGACCCTACGAGCAGTACTTC. Its translation: CASSPSPGQGPYEQYF.

The chain couples TRBV6-6 to TRBJ2-7, with TRBD1 identical over 7 bases. This CDR3 comprises 15 residues. Germline V gene lookup returns CDR1 MNHNY and CDR2 SVGAGI (reference sequence). The trim removed 6 bases at V and 3 bases at J, leaving 11 bases unmatched. Written as DNA, the CDR3 is TGTGCCAGCAGCCCTTTTGAGACAGGGCTCTACGAGCAGTACTTC. Translating it yields CASSPFETGLYEQYF.